A selection of T cell receptor beta chains follows, all from one sample in a study of blood T cell repertoires in COVID-19. TCRdb's table, derived via immunoSEQ multiplex PCR, lists solely in-frame clones and lacks some. Of 200,000 or so clones listed, 88% are singletons. Sequencing was performed on peripheral blood. The receptors stem from a man in his 70s with acute or convalescent COVID-19. Each CDR3 is given with its conserved first and last residue. A D gene is named only where the DNA matches it firmly. Rows give clone size only sometimes, using once, few, many, or a class for an expanded clone.

-	TRBD1	TRBV5-6	TRBJ2-1	CASSFSRDRGGHEQFF	TGTGCCAGCAGCTTTAGTAGGGACAGGGGTGGGCATGAGCAGTTCTTC
few	-	TRBV3-1/TRBV3-2	TRBJ1-1	CASSQESRDTEAFF	TGTGCCAGCAGCCAAGAATCGAGGGACACTGAAGCTTTCTTT
-	TRBD1	TRBV6-5	TRBJ1-2	CASSIGGWGGYTF	TGTGCCAGCAGTATAGGGGGCTGGGGTGGCTACACCTTC
-	-	TRBV4-3	TRBJ2-5	CASSQDPLTGTQYF	TGCGCCAGCAGCCAAGATCCCCTCACCGGGACCCAGTACTTC
-	TRBD2	TRBV7-8	TRBJ2-7	CASSLSLLAIEQYF	TGTGCCAGCAGCTTATCTCTACTAGCGATCGAGCAGTACTTC
-	TRBD1	TRBV9	TRBJ1-3	CASSARGQGAGNTIYF	TGTGCCAGCAGCGCGAGGGGACAGGGGGCGGGAAACACCATATATTTT
-	TRBD1	TRBV11-3	TRBJ2-1	CASSPPMGRGRNEQFF	TGTGCCAGCAGCCCTCCGATGGGCAGGGGGCGGAATGAGCAGTTCTTC
-	-	TRBV19	TRBJ1-1	CASSSFRRQEAFF	TGTGCCAGTAGTAGTTTTCGGAGACAGGAAGCTTTCTTT
-	TRBD2	TRBV7-6	TRBJ2-1	CASSLARLADQFF	TGTGCCAGCAGCTTAGCTAGGCTAGCGGACCAGTTCTTC
-	TRBD1	TRBV5-1	TRBJ1-6	CASSPTGGSSSYNSPLHF	TGCGCCAGCAGCCCGACAGGGGGCTCGAGCTCCTATAATTCACCCCTCCACTTT
-	-	TRBV4-2	TRBJ2-7	CASSQEGSGGGEQYF	TGTGCCAGCAGCCAAGAAGGTTCAGGGGGAGGCGAGCAGTACTTC
-	-	TRBV19	TRBJ1-2	CASSIIGTPSGYTF	TGTGCCAGTAGTATAATAGGGACACCTTCCGGCTACACCTTC
-	TRBD2	TRBV7-3	TRBJ2-3	CASSSIAGAVDTQYF	TGTGCCAGCAGCTCTATAGCGGGAGCGGTAGATACGCAGTATTTT
-	-	TRBV5-1	TRBJ1-1	CASSLPSGQNTEAFF	TGCGCCAGCAGCTTGCCCTCCGGACAAAACACTGAAGCTTTCTTT
-	TRBD2	TRBV6-5	TRBJ2-5	CASSRREGETQYF	TGTGCCAGCAGCCGGAGGGAGGGGGAGACCCAGTACTTC
few	-	TRBV4-1	TRBJ1-5	CASSQEGGNQPQHF	TGCGCCAGCAGCCAAGAAGGGGGCAATCAGCCCCAGCATTTT
-	TRBD1	TRBV28	TRBJ2-7	CASREGTVPSYEQYF	TGTGCCAGCAGGGAAGGGACAGTTCCTTCCTACGAGCAGTACTTC
-	-	TRBV3-1/TRBV3-2	TRBJ2-7	CASSQTIYEQYF	TGTGCCAGCAGCCAGACAATCTACGAGCAGTACTTC
-	-	TRBV7-2	TRBJ1-1	CASRITGNTEAFF	TGTGCCAGCAGAATCACAGGGAACACTGAAGCTTTCTTT
-	-	TRBV2	TRBJ2-7	CASNQGFLEQYF	TGTGCCAGCAATCAGGGGTTTTTGGAGCAGTACTTC
-	-	TRBV28	TRBJ1-2	CASSSTQTNYGYTF	TGTGCCAGCAGTTCGACACAGACTAACTATGGCTACACCTTC
-	-	TRBV28	TRBJ2-7	CASSSAGQSSYEQYF	TGTGCCAGCAGTTCAGCTGGACAGAGCTCCTACGAGCAGTACTTC
once	TRBD1	TRBV5-5	TRBJ1-2	CASSLGQGGYYGYTF	TGTGCCAGCAGCTTGGGACAGGGGGGTTACTATGGCTACACCTTC
-	TRBD1	TRBV2	TRBJ1-4	CASSTINAGQGGSSNEKLFF	TGTGCCAGCAGTACTATAAACGCCGGACAGGGAGGAAGCTCAAATGAAAAACTGTTTTTT
few	TRBD1	TRBV6-5	TRBJ1-6	CASGTGGWSPLHF	TGTGCCAGCGGGACAGGGGGCTGGTCACCCCTCCACTTT
-	-	TRBV7-3	TRBJ2-7	CASSPSRDYEQYF	TGTGCCAGCAGCCCCTCGAGGGACTACGAGCAGTACTTC
-	TRBD2	TRBV6-5	TRBJ2-1	CASNPQTSGINEQFF	TGTGCCAGCAATCCCCAGACTAGCGGGATAAATGAGCAGTTCTTC
-	TRBD1	TRBV14	TRBJ2-1	CASRGTGTNEQFF	TGTGCCAGCAGAGGGACAGGGACGAATGAGCAGTTCTTC
-	TRBD2	TRBV18	TRBJ2-5	CASSPLRGETQYF	TGTGCCAGCTCACCACTGCGGGGGGAGACCCAGTACTTC
-	-	TRBV9	TRBJ2-3	CASSVSLAPRTDTQYF	TGTGCCAGCAGCGTTAGTCTAGCGCCCCGCACAGATACGCAGTATTTT
-	-	TRBV7-2	TRBJ2-3	CASSLRGLAGPFTDTQYF	TGTGCCAGCAGCTTAAGGGGGTTAGCGGGTCCCTTTACAGATACGCAGTATTTT
-	TRBD1	TRBV19	TRBJ1-3	CASSKPGQVATIYF	TGTGCCAGTAGTAAACCGGGACAGGTCGCCACCATATATTTT
few	-	TRBV5-1	TRBJ2-5	CASSSWGGQETQYF	TGCGCCAGCAGCTCGTGGGGCGGACAAGAGACCCAGTACTTC